These T cell receptor beta chains were read from a single sample in a study of blood T cell repertoires in COVID-19. This table comes from immunoSEQ multiplex PCR, and its TCRdb copy is limited to in-frame clones, with some not included. The table lists under 30,000 clones, roughly nine tenths of them singletons. Sequencing used peripheral blood. The receptors originated from a human donor with active COVID-19. The donor label of this sample is uncertain. CDR3s include the opening cysteine and the closing phenylalanine or tryptophan. Fields, in order: CDR3 protein, CDR3 DNA, clone size, D gene, V gene, J gene. D genes are given only for firm matches. The listing skips clone size in some rows; elsewhere it reads once, few, many or a size class.

CASGDRGRETQYF	TGTGCCAGTGGGGACAGGGGAAGAGAGACCCAGTACTTC	.	TRBD1	TRBV19	TRBJ2-5
CASSQGLAGYNEQFF	TGTGCCAGCAGCCAAGGACTAGCGGGATACAATGAGCAGTTCTTC	.	TRBD2	TRBV14	TRBJ2-1
CASSSGLAEETQYF	TGTGCCAGCAGCTCCGGACTAGCGGAGGAGACCCAGTACTTC	.	TRBD2	TRBV7-2	TRBJ2-5
CASSPRDRGYTGELFF	TGTGCCAGCTCACCTAGGGACAGGGGCTACACCGGGGAGCTGTTTTTT	.	TRBD1	TRBV18	TRBJ2-2
CASSSLPGQGLYEQYF	TGTGCCAGCAGTTCATTGCCGGGACAGGGCTTATACGAGCAGTACTTC	.	TRBD1	TRBV11-2	TRBJ2-7
CASSLDGLAGGYEQYF	TGCGCCAGCAGCCTCGATGGACTAGCGGGAGGCTACGAGCAGTACTTC	once	TRBD2	TRBV5-1	TRBJ2-7
CASAGPSGELFF	TGTGCCAGCGCGGGGCCTTCCGGGGAGCTGTTTTTT	.	.	TRBV11-3	TRBJ2-2
CASSLWSGVEQYF	TGCGCCAGCAGCTTGTGGTCGGGGGTCGAGCAGTACTTC	.	.	TRBV5-1	TRBJ2-7
CASRPEYSNQPQHF	TGTGCCAGCAGACCCGAGTATAGCAATCAGCCCCAGCATTTT	.	.	TRBV6-5	TRBJ1-5
CASSYRGRSEKLFF	TGTGCCAGCAGTTATAGGGGGCGTTCTGAAAAACTGTTTTTT	.	TRBD1	TRBV6-5	TRBJ1-4
CASSLEVLSGIDEQYF	TGTGCCAGCAGCTTGGAGGTCTTAAGCGGGATTGACGAGCAGTACTTC	once	TRBD2	TRBV5-4	TRBJ2-7
CASSQGGASGKTYEQYF	TGTGCCAGCAGTCAGGGAGGTGCTAGCGGGAAGACCTACGAGCAGTACTTC	.	TRBD2	TRBV28	TRBJ2-7
CASSYGLGGELFF	TGTGCCAGCAGTTACGGACTAGGCGGGGAGCTGTTTTTT	.	TRBD2	TRBV27	TRBJ2-2
CASSVGTGVTSSTDTQYF	TGTGCCAGCAGCGTGGGGACAGGGGTAACCTCTAGCACAGATACGCAGTATTTT	.	TRBD1	TRBV9	TRBJ2-3
CATRLAGEQYF	TGTGCCACCAGACTAGCGGGCGAGCAGTACTTC	.	TRBD2	TRBV12-3/TRBV12-4	TRBJ2-7
CASSRRTSGGTGELFF	TGCGCCAGCAGTCGCCGGACTAGCGGGGGTACCGGGGAGCTGTTTTTT	once	TRBD2	TRBV5-1	TRBJ2-2
CASSQNPGGTGELFF	TGCGCCAGCAGCCAGAACCCCGGGGGGACCGGGGAGCTGTTTTTT	.	TRBD2	TRBV4-3	TRBJ2-2
CASSAGDFAPYEQYF	TGTGCCAGCAGTGCGGGGGACTTCGCACCCTACGAGCAGTACTTC	.	TRBD2	TRBV28	TRBJ2-7
CASNLGGWEQYF	TGTGCTAGCAACCTGGGGGGGTGGGAGCAGTACTTC	medium-sized	TRBD2	TRBV12-5	TRBJ2-7
CASSLEQGNSPLHF	TGTGCCAGCAGCTTGGAACAGGGGAATTCACCCCTCCACTTT	.	TRBD1	TRBV5-4	TRBJ1-6
CASRSELAYEQYF	TGTGCCAGCAGGAGCGAACTGGCCTACGAGCAGTACTTC	.	.	TRBV6-6	TRBJ2-7
CASAVQEVSGEQYF	TGTGCCAGCGCAGTCCAGGAGGTCTCGGGAGAGCAGTACTTC	.	.	TRBV7-9	TRBJ2-7
CASSVGTGAGGGNIQYF	TGTGCCAGCAGCGTAGGAACCGGGGCGGGAGGAGGGAACATTCAGTACTTC	.	TRBD2	TRBV9	TRBJ2-4
CASSLGQYEQYF	TGTGCCAGCAGCTTAGGTCAGTACGAGCAGTACTTC	.	.	TRBV7-6	TRBJ2-7
CASSATLAGGLNEQFF	TGTGCCAGTAGTGCTACATTAGCGGGGGGGCTTAATGAGCAGTTCTTC	.	TRBD2	TRBV19	TRBJ2-1
CASSLQGASNQPQHF	TGCGCCAGCAGCTTACAGGGGGCGAGCAATCAGCCCCAGCATTTT	.	TRBD1	TRBV5-1	TRBJ1-5
CASSLEGRGNTIYF	TGTGCCAGCAGCTTAGAAGGGAGAGGAAACACCATATATTTT	.	.	TRBV7-2	TRBJ1-3
CASRSDSNSYEQYF	TGTGCCAGCAGATCGGACAGCAATTCCTACGAGCAGTACTTC	.	.	TRBV3-1/TRBV3-2	TRBJ2-7
CSAREASASTDTQYF	TGCAGCGCACGGGAGGCCTCCGCTTCAACAGATACGCAGTATTTT	once	TRBD2	TRBV29-1	TRBJ2-3
CASTNAPPGVGNTIYF	TGTGCCAGCACCAATGCCCCCCCAGGGGTAGGAAACACCATATATTTT	.	.	TRBV28	TRBJ1-3
CASSSPGGGEGAKNIQYF	TGTGCCAGCAGCTCCCCCGGAGGGGGCGAGGGGGCCAAAAACATTCAGTACTTC	.	.	TRBV7-8	TRBJ2-4
CASSPPGGYLGNTIYF	TGTGCCAGCTCACCACCCGGCGGGTACCTTGGAAACACCATATATTTT	few	.	TRBV18	TRBJ1-3
CASSSQGTEQYF	TGTGCCAGCAGTTCCCAGGGTACCGAGCAGTACTTC	.	.	TRBV6-5	TRBJ2-7
CASSEALHQGNTEAFF	TGTGCCAGCAGTGAAGCGCTTCATCAGGGGAACACTGAAGCTTTCTTT	.	.	TRBV6-1	TRBJ1-1
CASSPGQQMDYEQYF	TGTGCCAGCTCTCCCGGACAGCAGATGGATTACGAGCAGTACTTC	few	.	TRBV18	TRBJ2-7
CASSPIIQLAAHYNEQFF	TGTGCCAGCAGCCCCATAATCCAATTAGCGGCCCATTACAATGAGCAGTTCTTC	.	.	TRBV4-2	TRBJ2-1
CASSLELLLYEQYF	TGTGCCAGCAGCTTGGAACTACTACTCTACGAGCAGTACTTC	.	.	TRBV5-5	TRBJ2-7
CASSLAGTKNIQYF	TGTGCCAGCAGTTTAGCGGGGACCAAAAACATTCAGTACTTC	.	.	TRBV27	TRBJ2-4
CASSAGSAQETQYF	TGTGCCAGCAGTGCAGGGTCGGCGCAAGAGACCCAGTACTTC	.	.	TRBV7-9	TRBJ2-5